Sequencing of this T cell receptor (beta chain) was carried out in a study of T cell changes during pregnancy in multiple sclerosis. Sequencing used immunoSEQ multiplex PCR; TCRdb keeps in-frame clones, though not all of them. This sample yields about 110,000 clones, of which under 95% are seen a single time; roughly 1.5% belongs to the top ten. Unmatched junction bases numbered 7, after V lost 4 bases and J lost 2 bases. From germline, CDR1 is SGHTA and CDR2 FQGNSA. The CDR3 is 15 amino acids. The receptor comes from a female donor with multiple sclerosis, enrolled in a pregnancy study. The source material was peripheral blood, sampled after pregnancy. This chain links TRBV7-2 with TRBJ2-7; 8 positions match TRBD1. The CDR3 reads CASSSRTGSPYEQYF. The CDR3 DNA reads TGTGCCAGCAGCTCCCGGACAGGGTCCCCCTACGAGCAGTACTTC.